This TCR beta chain was recorded in a study of blood T cell repertoires in COVID-19. Study at large: Samples taken during acute and convalescent COVID-19 were collected in the United States, Italy and Spain.

V was clipped by 5 bases and J by 4 bases, with 11 bases between them. The CDR3 contains 14 residues. CDR1 and CDR2 (germline): MGHDK, SYGVNS. Sequencing was performed with immunoSEQ multiplex PCR; in TCRdb, only in-frame clones are kept and a portion is missing. The repertoire consists of around 250,000 clones, with 88% occurring once and the leading ten covering 1.2%. Material: PBMCs or T cells enriched from blood (not recorded which). The chain employs TRBV25-1 and TRBJ1-4, with D hard to call. This sequence was found in a woman between 35 and 50 years old with acute COVID-19. CDR3 DNA: TGTGCCAGCAGTAAAACAGACCTTAATGAAAAACTGTTTTTT. Amino acids: CASSKTDLNEKLFF.